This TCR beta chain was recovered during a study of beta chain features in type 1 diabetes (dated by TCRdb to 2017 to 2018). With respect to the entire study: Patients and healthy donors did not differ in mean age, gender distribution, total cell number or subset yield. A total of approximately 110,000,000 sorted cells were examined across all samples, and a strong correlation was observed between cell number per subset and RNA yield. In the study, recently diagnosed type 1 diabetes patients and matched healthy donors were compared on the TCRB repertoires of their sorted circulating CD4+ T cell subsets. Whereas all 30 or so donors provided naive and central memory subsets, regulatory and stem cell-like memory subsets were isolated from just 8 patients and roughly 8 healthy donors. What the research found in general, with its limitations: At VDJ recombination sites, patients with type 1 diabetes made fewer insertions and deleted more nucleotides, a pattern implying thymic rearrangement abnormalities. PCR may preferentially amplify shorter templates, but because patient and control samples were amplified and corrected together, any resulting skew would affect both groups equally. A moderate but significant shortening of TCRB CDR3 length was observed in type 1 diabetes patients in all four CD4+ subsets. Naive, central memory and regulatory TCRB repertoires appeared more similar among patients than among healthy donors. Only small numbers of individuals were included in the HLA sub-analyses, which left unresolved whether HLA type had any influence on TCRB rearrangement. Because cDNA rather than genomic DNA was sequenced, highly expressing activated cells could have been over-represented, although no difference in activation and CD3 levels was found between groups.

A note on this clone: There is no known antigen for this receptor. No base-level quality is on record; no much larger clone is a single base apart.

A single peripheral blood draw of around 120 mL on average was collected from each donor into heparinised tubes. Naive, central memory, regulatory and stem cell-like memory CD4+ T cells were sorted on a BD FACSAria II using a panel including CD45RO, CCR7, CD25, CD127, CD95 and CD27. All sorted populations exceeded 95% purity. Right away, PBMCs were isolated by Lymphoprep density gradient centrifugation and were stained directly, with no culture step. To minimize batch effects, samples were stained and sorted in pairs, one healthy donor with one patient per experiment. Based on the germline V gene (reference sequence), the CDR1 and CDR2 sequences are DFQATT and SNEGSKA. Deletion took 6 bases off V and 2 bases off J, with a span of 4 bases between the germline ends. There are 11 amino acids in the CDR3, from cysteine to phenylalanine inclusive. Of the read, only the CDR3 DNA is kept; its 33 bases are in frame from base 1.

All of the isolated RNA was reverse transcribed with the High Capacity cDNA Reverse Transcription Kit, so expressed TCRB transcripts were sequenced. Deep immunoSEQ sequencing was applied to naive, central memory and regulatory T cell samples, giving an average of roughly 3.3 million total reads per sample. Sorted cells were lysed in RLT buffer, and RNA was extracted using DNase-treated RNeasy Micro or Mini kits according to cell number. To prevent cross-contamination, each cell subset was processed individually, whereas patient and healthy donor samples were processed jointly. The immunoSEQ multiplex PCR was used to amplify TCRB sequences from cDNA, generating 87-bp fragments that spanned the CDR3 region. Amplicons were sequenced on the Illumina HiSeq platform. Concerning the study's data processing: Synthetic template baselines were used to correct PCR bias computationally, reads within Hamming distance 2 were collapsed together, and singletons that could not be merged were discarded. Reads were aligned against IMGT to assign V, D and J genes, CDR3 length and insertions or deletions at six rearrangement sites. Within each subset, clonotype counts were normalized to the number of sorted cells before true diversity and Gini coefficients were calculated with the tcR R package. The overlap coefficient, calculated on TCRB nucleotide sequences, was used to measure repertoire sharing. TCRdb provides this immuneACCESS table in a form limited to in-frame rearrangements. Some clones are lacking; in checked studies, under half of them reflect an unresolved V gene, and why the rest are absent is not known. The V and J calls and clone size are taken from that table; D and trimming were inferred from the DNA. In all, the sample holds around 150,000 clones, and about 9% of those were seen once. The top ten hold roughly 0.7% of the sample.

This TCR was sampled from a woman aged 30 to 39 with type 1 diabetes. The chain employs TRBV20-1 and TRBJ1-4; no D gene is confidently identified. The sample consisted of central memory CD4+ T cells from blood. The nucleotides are TGCAGTGCAGCTACTAATGAAAAACTGTTTTTT. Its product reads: CSAATNEKLFF.